This T cell receptor (beta chain) was sequenced for a study of blood T cell repertoires in COVID-19. The CDR3 length is 12 residues. CDR1 LNHDA and CDR2 SQIVND come from the germline V gene (reference sequence). V trimming: 6 bases; J trimming: 8 bases; junction bases outside the gene matches: 3. Per the study methods: Reference gene primers were amplified, and this amplification served to estimate nucleated cell counts. Using immunoSEQ multiplex PCR, the repertoire was profiled, and TCRdb retains in-frame clones only, with some absent. V, J and clone size reflect that table, while D and trimming were determined from the DNA. The table lists 72,000 or so clones, more than 70% of them singletons, with around 40% in the top ten.

The J gene is TRBJ1-2, the V gene TRBV19; 10 bases agree with TRBD1. The sample consisted of peripheral blood. The clonotype was recovered from a woman aged 80 or over with active or convalescent COVID-19. Written as DNA, the CDR3 is TGTGCCAGTAGACGGACAGGGGGAGGCTACACCTTC. Translation gives CASRRTGGGYTF.